The 14 T cell receptor beta chains in this list originate from one sample, sequenced in a study of blood T cell repertoires in COVID-19 (dated by TCRdb to about 2020). Library construction relied on the immunoSEQ multiplex PCR assay. What TCRdb holds here is the immuneACCESS table cut down to in-frame rearrangements. Part of the clones is not present; checked against another copy, under half of the missing clones reflect an unresolved V gene, and the others are unexplained. Here the sample has 150,000 or so clones; more than 70% occur a single time. Together, the top ten hold less than 15% of the sample. Sequencing used peripheral blood. The receptor set was obtained from a man aged 18 to 30 with active or convalescent COVID-19.

The gene calls are TRBV19 and TRBJ1-3; no definite D call. CDR1 is LNHDA and CDR2 is SQIVND in the germline V gene (reference sequence). The ends were cut back, 3 bases at V and 3 bases at J, with 6 bases in the middle. The CDR3 extends over 13 amino acids. CDR3 sequence: CASSISGGNTIYF. CDR3 sequence (DNA): TGTGCCAGTAGTATTTCGGGTGGAAACACCATATATTTT.

This clone was observed many times. The genes are TRBV18 and TRBJ1-6; perhaps TRBD1 as D (6 bases). The CDR3 loop spans 15 amino acids. In germline, CDR1 is KGHSH, CDR2 LQKENI. Between the trimmed V and J ends, which lost 3 bases and 10 bases, there was a span of 16 bases. The CDR3 reads CASSPGGNRESPLHF. DNA of the CDR3: TGTGCCAGCTCACCTGGGGGTAACAGGGAATCACCCCTCCACTTT.

V and J are TRBV3-1 (or the pseudogene TRBV3-2) and TRBJ2-6, with D unclear. CDR1 is LGHDT and CDR2 is YNNKEL in the germline V gene (reference sequence). The ends were cut back, 2 bases at V and 0 bases at J, with 17 bases in the middle. The CDR3 sequence is 19 residues long. Written as DNA, the CDR3 is TGTGCCAGCAGCCAACCTACAGTAAGGCGAAACTCTGGGGCCAACGTCCTGACTTTC. Protein sequence: CASSQPTVRRNSGANVLTF.

This chain links TRBV7-2 with TRBJ2-3, with 8 positions matching TRBD2. This CDR3 spans 15 amino acids. The germline V gene encodes CDR1 SGHTA and CDR2 FQGNSA. V lost 5 bases, J lost 4 bases, and 8 bases stayed unmatched. In DNA form, the CDR3 reads TGTGCCAGCAGCGACACTAGCGGACCTTCAGATACGCAGTATTTT. Translation gives CASSDTSGPSDTQYF.

This clone was observed a few times. The chain combines TRBV6-5 with TRBJ1-1; no firm D call. Looked up from germline, CDR1 is MNHEY and CDR2 is SVGAGI. V was pared by 2 bases and J by 4 bases, with 11 bases between. The CDR3 is 14 residues long. The CDR3 region is CASSYPGVSTEAFF. CDR3 in DNA: TGTGCCAGCAGTTACCCCGGGGTATCCACTGAAGCTTTCTTT.

The chain carries TRBV24-1 and TRBJ2-3; TRBD1 agrees at 11 bases. V trimming: 6 bases; J trimming: 6 bases; junction bases outside the gene matches: 4. The CDR3 is 14 residues long. Per the germline V gene, CDR1 is KGHDR and CDR2 is SFDVKD. As DNA, the CDR3 is TGTGCCACCAGTCCGGGACAGGGGGGCGATACGCAGTATTTT. Protein: CATSPGQGGDTQYF.

This chain uses TRBV2 with TRBJ2-6, with TRBD1 identical over 8 bases. Germline values: CDR1 SNHLY, CDR2 FYNNEI. The CDR3 length is 18 residues. After removal of 2 bases from V and 4 bases from J, the junction contained 10 bases not matched to a gene. The CDR3: CASSEKGIRGPGANVLTF. Here the CDR3 DNA reads TGTGCCAGCAGTGAAAAGGGGATCAGGGGGCCGGGGGCCAACGTCCTGACTTTC.

The chain recombines TRBV19 with TRBJ1-1; D remains ambiguous. CDR1 is LNHDA, CDR2 SQIVND, per germline (reference sequence). This CDR3 has 12 residues. The germline V and J ends were trimmed by 8 bases and 4 bases, with 11 bases remaining between them. Written as DNA, the CDR3 is TGTGCCAGTTCGGTTAGCGGCACTGAAGCTTTCTTT. Its protein product is CASSVSGTEAFF.

The chain uses TRBV3-1 (or the pseudogene TRBV3-2) and TRBJ2-7; D possibly corresponds to TRBD2 (5 bases). The CDR3 sequence is 16 residues long. The V and J ends lost 5 bases and 4 bases respectively, with 21 bases between them. The germline V gene has CDR1 LGHDT and CDR2 YNNKEL (reference sequence). In DNA, the CDR3 is TGTGCCAGCAGCTCCAAGGTTGACGGATCGGGGTACGAGCAGTACTTC. The encoded protein is CASSSKVDGSGYEQYF.

The V and J genes are TRBV27 and TRBJ2-7; TRBD2 aligns across 7 bases. V was clipped by 6 bases and J by 0 bases; unmatched bases: 2. From germline, CDR1 is MNHEY and CDR2 SMNVEV (reference sequence). This CDR3 has 13 amino acids. The CDR3 spells CASRLAGSYEQYF. The CDR3 DNA follows: TGTGCCAGCAGGTTAGCGGGCTCCTACGAGCAGTACTTC.

The chain recombines TRBV19 with TRBJ2-7; a weak D match, TRBD2 (5 bases). Per germline, CDR1 LNHDA and CDR2 SQIVND (reference sequence). The CDR3 is 15 residues long. V was pared by 3 bases and J by 1 base, with 13 bases between. CDR3 sequence: CASSIGPPGSYEQYF. CDR3 DNA sequence: TGTGCCAGTAGTATCGGACCCCCGGGGTCCTACGAGCAGTACTTC. The complete variable domain, with remaining parts taken from reference TRBV19 and TRBJ2-7, reads DGGITQSPKYLFRKEGQNVTLSCEQNLNHDAMYWYRQDPGQGLRLIYYSQIVNDFQKGDIAEGYSVSREKKESFPLTVTSAQKNPTAFYLCASSIGPPGSYEQYFGPGTRLTVT.

The chain employs TRBV5-5 and TRBJ2-3, with D unclear. Germline V gene sequence: CDR1 SGHKS, CDR2 YYEKEE (reference sequence). V lost 0 bases, J lost 0 bases, and 5 bases lay in between. The CDR3 spans 14 residues. In nucleotides, the CDR3 is TGTGCCAGCAGCTTGGTTAGTAGCACAGATACGCAGTATTTT. Residues: CASSLVSSTDTQYF.

The chain joins TRBV6-4 to TRBJ1-5, with D possibly being TRBD1 (5 bases). Trimming removed 7 bases from V and 8 bases from J, with 12 bases in between. The V gene's germline CDR1 is MRHNA and CDR2 SNTAGT. The CDR3 is 12 residues long. The CDR3 loop reads CASNGGFKPQHF. The CDR3 nucleotides read TGTGCCAGCAATGGGGGGTTCAAGCCCCAGCATTTT.

The rearrangement links TRBV7-8 to TRBJ2-7; 10 nucleotides line up with TRBD1. The V gene end was trimmed by 4 bases and the J gene end by 3 bases; junction bases not matched to a gene: 3. The CDR3 is 14 amino acids. Germline V gene sequence: CDR1 SGHVS, CDR2 FQNEAQ. The CDR3: CASSSGQGFYEQYF. CDR3 coding DNA: TGTGCCAGCAGCTCGGGACAGGGGTTCTACGAGCAGTACTTC.